These 29 T cell receptor beta chains came from one sample sequenced in a study of cytomegalovirus exposure and HLA in healthy donors. In the PCR, 60 Vbeta and 13 Jbeta primers were used. Assay used: immunoSEQ multiplex PCR; TCRdb lists only in-frame clones, some missing. The sample includes 140,000 to 150,000 clones, approximately 80% of them seen just once. Sequencing input: PBMCs. The receptors derive from a woman aged 55-69 years in good health and CMV-seropositive.

The CDR3 DNA reads as TGTGCCTGGAGTTGGAGCCGGAAGCAGCCCCAGCATTTT. This gives the protein CAWSWSRKQPQHF. V and J are TRBV30 and TRBJ1-5; no reliable D call. The V end lost 2 bases, the J end lost 7 bases, and 12 bases lay between the germline ends. Per the germline V gene, CDR1 is GTSNPN and CDR2 is SVGIG (reference sequence). This CDR3 region has 13 residues.

The J gene is TRBJ1-2, the V gene TRBV30; 7 positions match TRBD1. J gave up 0 bases and V 5 bases, and 9 bases lay outside the gene matches. There are 15 residues in the CDR3. The germline V gene encodes CDR1 GTSNPN and CDR2 SVGIG (reference sequence). The CDR3 region has the DNA TGTGCCTGGGTCAACCGGGACAGAGCTAACTATGGCTACACCTTC. Translated, it gives CAWVNRDRANYGYTF.

V and J are TRBV30 and TRBJ2-3; TRBD2 agrees at 7 bases. CDR1 GTSNPN and CDR2 SVGIG come from the germline V gene (reference sequence). Trimming took 0 bases from V and 1 from J; bases not matched to a gene: 1. CDR3 length: 14 amino acids. CDR3 amino acids: CAWSVAGGTDTQYF. The CDR3 DNA reads TGTGCCTGGAGTGTGGCGGGAGGCACAGATACGCAGTATTTT.

This chain uses TRBV19 with TRBJ2-1; 9 bases are shared with TRBD2. The V gene end was trimmed by 3 bases and the J gene end by 9 bases; junction bases not matched to a gene: 6. Germline CDR1 reads LNHDA; CDR2 reads SQIVND (reference sequence). This CDR3 spans 14 amino acids. The CDR3 bases are TGTGCCAGTAGTATCATGCGGGAGGGCTTTGAGCAGTTCTTC. Amino acid sequence: CASSIMREGFEQFF.

The chain has TRBV6-1 and TRBJ2-7; tentative D call: TRBD2 (6 bases). Germline V gene lookup returns CDR1 MNHNS and CDR2 SASEGT. V was clipped by 6 bases and J by 0 bases, with 12 bases between them. The CDR3 length is 14 residues. Here the CDR3 reads CASRAGTASYEQYF. The CDR3 DNA reads TGTGCCAGCAGGGCCGGGACTGCCTCCTACGAGCAGTACTTC.

The gene calls are TRBV4-1 and TRBJ2-5; a weak D match, TRBD2 (7 bases). Per germline, CDR1 MGHRA and CDR2 YSYEKL. Between the trimmed V and J ends, which lost 6 bases and 4 bases, there was a span of 15 bases. CDR3 size: 14 residues. CDR3 in amino acids: CASSFAGGRETQYF. CDR3 sequence (DNA): TGCGCCAGCAGTTTCGCCGGGGGGCGAGAGACCCAGTACTTC.

This sequence joins TRBV6-5 and TRBJ2-7; D might be TRBD2 (6 bases). V was trimmed by 8 bases and J by 0 bases, leaving 17 bases between them. There are 15 residues in the CDR3. CDR1 and CDR2 (germline): MNHEY, SVGAGI. The CDR3 sequence: CASGRSGTFSYEQYF. The CDR3 DNA sequence: TGTGCCAGCGGACGTTCCGGGACTTTCTCCTACGAGCAGTACTTC.

There are a few counts of this clone. The chain is built from TRBV7-9 and TRBJ2-1, with 14 bases identical to TRBD2. The V gene's germline CDR1 is SEHNR and CDR2 FQNEAQ (reference sequence). The ends lost 3 bases at V and 1 base at J; junction bases unmatched: 8. The CDR3 loop spans 19 amino acids. CDR3: CASSFPGTSGSWSYNEQFF. CDR3 coding DNA: TGTGCCAGCAGCTTCCCCGGGACTAGCGGGAGCTGGTCCTACAATGAGCAGTTCTTC.

The chain uses TRBV2 and TRBJ1-1, with D perhaps matching TRBD1 (5 bases). The CDR3 is 16 amino acids. Germline-derived CDR1 and CDR2 are SNHLY and FYNNEI. V lost 4 bases, J lost 1 base, and 16 bases lay in between. CDR3 amino acids: CASSVNPGQENTEAFF. CDR3 bases: TGTGCCAGCAGTGTAAATCCAGGGCAGGAGAACACTGAAGCTTTCTTT.

The genes are TRBV18 and TRBJ2-3, with D possibly TRBD1 on 6 matching bases. Per the germline V gene, CDR1 is KGHSH and CDR2 is LQKENI. The CDR3 is 13 amino acids. The germline V and J ends were trimmed by 8 bases and 7 bases, with 16 bases remaining between them. The CDR3 sequence is CASTEGVGHTQYF. Written as DNA, the CDR3 is TGTGCCAGCACCGAGGGGGTGGGCCATACGCAGTATTTT.

The chain employs TRBV11-2 and TRBJ2-7; D perhaps matches TRBD2 (6 bases). The CDR3 sequence is 13 residues long. V lost 5 bases and J lost 0, with 8 bases in between. Germline lookup yields CDR1 SGHAT and CDR2 FQNNGV. The CDR3 here is CASSQGLSYEQYF. As DNA, the CDR3 is TGTGCCAGCAGCCAGGGACTCTCCTACGAGCAGTACTTC.

The chain carries TRBV18 and TRBJ1-1, with 8 bases matching TRBD1. The V segment lost 6 bases and the J segment 4 bases; nucleotides outside the gene matches: 4. Germline CDR1 KGHSH, CDR2 LQKENI. The CDR3 extends over 13 amino acids. The DNA of the CDR3 is TGTGCCAGCTCTTTTGGACAGGGCACTGAAGCTTTCTTT. Translating gives CASSFGQGTEAFF.

J is TRBJ2-3 and V is TRBV5-1; 13 nucleotides agree with TRBD2. V dropped 4 bases and J dropped 5; count of bases not matched to a gene: 10. The CDR3 has 17 amino acids. Germline values: CDR1 SGHRS, CDR2 YFSETQ. The CDR3 here is CASSPTGLAGVIDTQYF. For the CDR3, the DNA is TGCGCCAGCAGCCCCACCGGACTAGCGGGAGTCATAGATACGCAGTATTTT.

CDR3 residues: CASSPPIANEQFF. CDR3 DNA sequence: TGCGCCAGCAGCCCCCCCATAGCCAATGAGCAGTTCTTC. J is TRBJ2-1 and V is TRBV5-1; no firm D call. V was clipped by 4 bases and J by 6 bases, with 11 bases between them. This CDR3 spans 13 amino acids. Germline loops: CDR1 SGHRS, CDR2 YFSETQ.

The CDR3 sequence is CASSSGTGGGYTF. CDR3 nucleotides: TGTGCCAGTAGTTCCGGGACAGGGGGCGGCTACACCTTC. This chain links TRBV19 with TRBJ1-2; 12 bases agree with TRBD1. J lost 8 bases, V lost 5 bases, and 3 bases had no gene match. Per germline, CDR1 LNHDA and CDR2 SQIVND (reference sequence). The CDR3 loop spans 13 amino acids. The whole variable domain, filled in from reference TRBV19 and TRBJ1-2, reads DGGITQSPKYLFRKEGQNVTLSCEQNLNHDAMYWYRQDPGQGLRLIYYSQIVNDFQKGDIAEGYSVSREKKESFPLTVTSAQKNPTAFYLCASSSGTGGGYTFGSGTRLTVV.

The chain uses TRBV28 and TRBJ1-4; no definite D call. Deletions cut 5 bases from V and 4 bases from J, with 8 bases between. From germline, CDR1 is MDHEN and CDR2 SYDVKM. The CDR3 covers 13 residues. The CDR3 here is CASSRRFNEKLFF. CDR3 nucleotide sequence: TGTGCCAGCAGTCGGAGGTTTAATGAAAAACTGTTTTTT.

V gene TRBV12-1 combines with J gene TRBJ2-4; the D segment call TRBD1 is taken from the table without a DNA check. TRBV12-1 is a listed pseudogene. The CDR3 is 15 amino acids. The CDR3 here is CASSRAGLAKNIQYF. The CDR3 DNA follows: TGTGCCAGCAGCCGAGCAGGATTAGCCAAAAACATTCAGTACTTC.

As concerns this clone: Other DNA sequences in this sample translate to the same CDR3. The gene calls are TRBV27 and TRBJ2-5, with 12 bases that match TRBD2. The CDR3 is 16 residues long. CDR1 MNHEY and CDR2 SMNVEV come from the germline V gene (reference sequence). The V gene end was trimmed by 5 bases and the J gene end by 2 bases; junction bases not matched to a gene: 6. For the CDR3, the DNA is TGTGCCAGCAGTCTTAGGACTAGCGGGGAACAAGAGACCCAGTACTTC. It specifies CASSLRTSGEQETQYF.

The rearrangement uses TRBV18 and TRBJ2-1; possible D gene TRBD2, 6 bases. The germline V gene has CDR1 KGHSH and CDR2 LQKENI. CDR3 length equals 14 residues. Trimming left V 3 bases short and J 4 bases short, with 10 bases between. The CDR3 sequence is CASSPQGGYNEQFF. DNA for the CDR3: TGTGCCAGCTCACCCCAGGGAGGATACAATGAGCAGTTCTTC.

CDR3 sequence reads: CASSFGQGTDTQYF. CDR3 in DNA: TGTGCCAGCAGCTTCGGACAGGGCACAGATACGCAGTATTTT. The chain employs TRBV7-6 and TRBJ2-3, with TRBD1 identical over 7 bases. J was trimmed by 1 base and V by 3 bases; bases with no gene match: 1. There are 14 residues in the CDR3. Germline-derived CDR1 and CDR2 are SGHVS and FNYEAQ. The variable domain in full, with the rest retrieved from reference TRBV7-6 and TRBJ2-3, is GAGVSQSPRYKVTKRGQDVALRCDPISGHVSLYWYRQALGQGPEFLTYFNYEAQQDKSGLPNDRFSAERPEGSISTLTIQRTEQRDSAMYRCASSFGQGTDTQYFGPGTRLTVL.

The rearrangement uses TRBV19 and TRBJ2-1; 13 nucleotides match TRBD2. CDR1 LNHDA and CDR2 SQIVND come from the germline V gene (reference sequence). The V gene end was trimmed by 4 bases and the J gene end by 6 bases; junction bases not matched to a gene: 3. The CDR3 runs 15 residues. This CDR3 is CASSTGTSGINEQFF. CDR3 nucleotide sequence: TGTGCCAGTAGTACCGGGACTAGCGGGATCAATGAGCAGTTCTTC.

The CDR3 protein is CASNEGSSSSYEQYF. As DNA, the CDR3 is TGCGCCAGCAATGAGGGCAGCTCAAGCTCCTACGAGCAGTACTTC. This chain uses TRBV5-1 with TRBJ2-7; D possibly corresponds to TRBD2 (5 bases). V shed 6 bases and J shed 0 bases, with 16 bases lying between them. The CDR3 is 15 amino acids. Germline V gene data show CDR1 as SGHRS and CDR2 as YFSETQ.

Notes on this clone: The junction does not match germline at one end; this may be a read error. J is TRBJ1-2 and V is TRBV4-3, with 7 bases aligning to TRBD1. Per the germline V gene, CDR1 is LGHNA and CDR2 is YSLEER. This CDR3 comprises 14 residues. This CDR3 is CASSPEGGDYVYTF. CDR3 DNA sequence: TGCGCCAGCAGCCCGGAAGGGGGCGACTATGTCTACACCTTC.

There are a few counts of this clone. This chain joins TRBV29-1 and TRBJ1-4; D is ambiguous. The V and J ends lost 8 bases and 6 bases respectively, with 13 bases between them. The CDR3 runs 12 residues. The germline V gene encodes CDR1 SQVTM and CDR2 ANQGSEA. CDR3 sequence (DNA): TGCAGCTTTCAGACGGGAGATGAAAAACTGTTTTTT. Its protein product is CSFQTGDEKLFF.

The chain links TRBV15 to TRBJ2-7; maybe TRBD1 (6 bases). The CDR3 sequence is 15 residues long. Germline V gives CDR1 LNHNV, CDR2 YYDKDF (reference sequence). Trimming stripped 2 bases from V and 1 base from J, with 12 bases between. The CDR3 reads CATSRQTRGSYEQYF. As DNA, the CDR3 is TGTGCCACCAGCAGACAAACGAGGGGGTCCTACGAGCAGTACTTC.

The chain has TRBV19 and TRBJ2-2, with TRBD1 as a possible D gene (5 bases). The V gene lost 3 bases and the J gene lost 5 bases, with 13 bases spanning the gap. CDR1 and CDR2 (germline): LNHDA, SQIVND (reference sequence). This CDR3 comprises 15 residues. CDR3 in DNA: TGTGCCAGTAGTATCCCAGGGCGGCGGACCGGGGAGCTGTTTTTT. This translates into CASSIPGRRTGELFF.

V gene TRBV28 combines with J gene TRBJ2-7; 7 nucleotides agree with TRBD1. The CDR3 is 14 amino acids. Per germline, CDR1 MDHEN and CDR2 SYDVKM. V shed 6 bases and J 4 bases; nucleotides not matched to a gene: 9. CDR3 region: CASSPRTGDYEQYF. CDR3 nucleotide sequence: TGTGCCAGCAGCCCCCGCACAGGGGATTACGAGCAGTACTTC.

The CDR3 coding sequence is TGTGCCAGCAGCACCGGGACTTCTTCCTACGAGCAGTACTTC. Its protein product is CASSTGTSSYEQYF. This chain uses TRBV7-8 with TRBJ2-7, with D tentatively TRBD2 (6 bases). V was clipped by 5 bases and J by 1 base, with 12 bases between them. Germline V gene lookup returns CDR1 SGHVS and CDR2 FQNEAQ. The CDR3 extends over 14 amino acids.

In its sample, this clone was seen a few times. The gene calls are TRBV5-4 and TRBJ2-3; 7 bases are a match to TRBD1. The length of the CDR3 is 16 residues. The ends lost 4 bases at V and 0 bases at J; junction bases unmatched: 8. Germline V CDR1 and CDR2: SGHNT, YYREEE (reference sequence). DNA for the CDR3: TGTGCCAGCAGCCTAGGGACAGCCCTTAGCACAGATACGCAGTATTTT. It codes for CASSLGTALSTDTQYF.